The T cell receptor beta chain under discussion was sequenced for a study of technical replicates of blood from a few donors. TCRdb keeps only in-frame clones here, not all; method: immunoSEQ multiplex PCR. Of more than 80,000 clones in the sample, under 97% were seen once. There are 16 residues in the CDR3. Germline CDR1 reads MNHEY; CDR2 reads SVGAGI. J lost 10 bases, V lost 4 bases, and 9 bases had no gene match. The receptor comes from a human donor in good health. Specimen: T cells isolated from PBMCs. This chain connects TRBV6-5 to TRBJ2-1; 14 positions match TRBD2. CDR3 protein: CASSSETSGGADEQFF. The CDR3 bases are TGTGCCAGCAGTTCGGAGACTAGCGGGGGGGCCGACGAGCAGTTCTTC.